This TCR beta chain was identified during a study of T cell repertoires in cytomegalovirus infection. Findings and limits, study-wide: CMV-specific TCR beta clonotypes restricted by HLA-C dominated the ex vivo response.

TCRdb passed the reads through MiXCR, listing each CDR3 protein once. This table has about 570,000 distinct CDR3 sequences, roughly 43% appearing once. The germline CDR1 and CDR2 sequences are SGHTA and FQGNSA. This CDR3 contains 13 residues. The V and J ends lost 6 bases and 0 bases respectively, with 8 bases between them. On this clonotype: Its antigen is undetermined.

The receptor was isolated from a human donor in good health (CMV status not recorded). Some clones in this sample may be carry-over from other donors' samples. The sequencing used cultured PBMCs, collected from culture after CMV antigen stimulation. The V call is TRBV7-2, the J call TRBJ1-1; no clear D gene. The CDR3 DNA is TGTGCCAGCAGGTCCAGACTGAACACTGAAGCTTTCTTT. Its protein is CASRSRLNTEAFF.